This T cell receptor beta chain stems from a study of blood T cell repertoires in COVID-19. Study background: The samples span acute and convalescent COVID-19 from the United States, Italy and Spain. T cells, B-cell-depleted T cells, or PBMCs supplied cDNA or gDNA.

Per the original methods: By means of reference gene primer amplification, nucleated cell counts were estimated. Assay used: immunoSEQ multiplex PCR; TCRdb lists only in-frame clones, some missing. The DNA was the basis for D and trimming; V, J and clone size are from that table. The sample lists about 74,000 clones, roughly 87% seen once, with 29% in the top ten. The CDR3 consists of 16 residues. Germline assignment: CDR1 SGHDT and CDR2 YYEEEE. J was trimmed by 0 bases and V by 2 bases; bases with no gene match: 8. Sequencing used peripheral blood. This clonotype originated in a woman of 80 years or more with active or convalescent COVID-19. The gene calls are TRBV5-6 and TRBJ2-7, with 7 bases identical to TRBD2. In nucleotides, the CDR3 is TGTGCCAGCAGCTTTAGTGGCGGGGGTGCCTCCTACGAGCAGTACTTC. Its protein is CASSFSGGGASYEQYF.